Following are 19 T cell receptor beta chains from one sample sequenced in a study of Tregs in tolerant kidney transplant recipients. The nonmyeloablative bone marrow transplants came from related graft donors, with transient mixed chimerism. The repertoire was sequenced with immunoSEQ multiplex PCR; TCRdb's copy has only in-frame clones and lacks some. This table has 95,000 or so clones, 90% to 95% appearing once. Sequenced here: CD4+ T cells from blood (PBMCs), sampled 12 months after the transplant. The receptors shown here come from a human patient who received a combined kidney and bone marrow transplant. Some of the T cells may derive from the graft donor.

This clone appeared once. The chain links TRBV4-3 to TRBJ1-2, with 7 positions matching TRBD1. J lost 5 bases, V lost 1 base, and 13 bases had no gene match. Germline V lookup: CDR1 LGHNA, CDR2 YSLEER. The CDR3 extends over 17 amino acids. CDR3 protein: CASSQGGKKGAEYGYTF. The CDR3 nucleotides are TGCGCCAGCAGCCAAGGGGGTAAGAAGGGGGCGGAATATGGCTACACCTTC.

The rearrangement links TRBV11-1 to TRBJ1-4; weak D call: TRBD1 (6 bases). Germline CDR1 reads SGHAT; CDR2 reads FQDESV (reference sequence). With 5 bases removed from V and 7 bases from J, the gap between germline ends came to 14 bases. The length of the CDR3 is 14 residues. CDR3 sequence reads: CASSRQTGGEKLFF. CDR3 bases: TGTGCCAGCAGCCGACAGACAGGAGGTGAAAAACTGTTTTTT.

This rearrangement joins TRBV5-6 to TRBJ2-1; 9 nucleotides agree with TRBD2. The CDR3 loop spans 17 amino acids. Germline assignment: CDR1 SGHDT and CDR2 YYEEEE. Trimming removed 4 bases from V and 4 bases from J; junction bases left unmatched: 12. CDR3 sequence: CASSPGGGGALYNEQFF. CDR3 DNA: TGTGCCAGCAGCCCTGGGGGCGGGGGGGCTTTGTACAATGAGCAGTTCTTC.

CDR3 region: CASSPPGSGNSPLHF. DNA of the CDR3: TGTGCCAGCTCACCACCGGGTAGCGGTAATTCACCCCTCCACTTT. The chain joins TRBV18 to TRBJ1-6; D ambiguous. Trimming left V 0 bases short and J 6 bases short, with 9 bases between. The CDR3 spans 15 residues. The germline gives CDR1 KGHSH, CDR2 LQKENI.

This chain uses TRBV9 with TRBJ1-6, with 8 bases that match TRBD1. Germline trimming cut 0 bases from V and 10 bases from J; bases unmatched to any gene: 6. The length of the CDR3 is 15 residues. Germline CDR1 reads SGDLS; CDR2 reads YYNGEE. This chain's CDR3 is CASSVADRELSPLHF. CDR3 sequence (DNA): TGTGCCAGCAGCGTAGCGGACAGGGAACTCTCACCCCTCCACTTT.

The rearrangement joins TRBV6-6 to TRBJ2-7; the match to TRBD1 covers 10 bases. V shed 2 bases and J 6 bases; nucleotides not matched to a gene: 7. This CDR3 is built from 15 residues. CDR1 is MNHNY, CDR2 SVGAGI, per germline (reference sequence). The CDR3 loop reads CASSYRRQGAAEQYF. In DNA form, the CDR3 reads TGTGCCAGCAGTTACCGAAGACAGGGGGCGGCCGAGCAGTACTTC.

The chain combines TRBV7-9 with TRBJ1-5; tentative D call: TRBD1 (6 bases). The CDR3 length is 13 residues. The germline V gene has CDR1 SEHNR and CDR2 FQNEAQ (reference sequence). The ends were cut back, 5 bases at V and 5 bases at J, with 10 bases in the middle. The CDR3 loop is CASSPNRDQPQHF. The CDR3 DNA reads as TGTGCCAGCAGCCCGAACAGGGATCAGCCCCAGCATTTT.

The CDR3 here is CASSLTQGISGNTIYF. Here the CDR3 DNA reads TGTGCCAGCAGCTTGACTCAGGGTATCTCTGGAAACACCATATATTTT. The chain is built from TRBV7-9 and TRBJ1-3; a possible D gene is TRBD1 (5 bases). CDR1 and CDR2 (germline): SEHNR, FQNEAQ (reference sequence). The CDR3 is 16 amino acids. Trimming stripped 3 bases from V and 0 bases from J, with 12 bases between.

The V gene is TRBV28, the J gene TRBJ2-7; TRBD1 matches at 9 bases. The CDR3 is 15 residues long. Germline V CDR1 and CDR2: MDHEN, SYDVKM. The V and J ends lost 5 bases and 3 bases, in that order; junction bases with no gene match: 8. DNA for the CDR3: TGTGCCAGCAGTAGGTCCGGGACAGGGTACTACGAGCAGTACTTC. Translation gives CASSRSGTGYYEQYF.

The chain links TRBV6-6 to TRBJ2-7, with 8 bases fitting TRBD1. CDR3 length: 14 residues. The germline V gene has CDR1 MNHNY and CDR2 SVGAGI (reference sequence). V shed 2 bases, J shed 7 bases, and the junction held 7 bases outside the gene matches. In nucleotides, the CDR3 is TGTGCCAGCAGTTACCCAGGACAGGGTGATGAGCAGTACTTC. It is translated as CASSYPGQGDEQYF.

The chain has TRBV4-2 and TRBJ2-7; TRBD2 matches at 14 bases. The junction had 7 bases not matched to a gene; V was cut back by 3 bases and J by 3 bases. Per germline, CDR1 LGHNA and CDR2 YNFKEQ. The CDR3 totals 17 residues. CDR3 loop: CASSHPTSGGDNYEQYF. As DNA, the CDR3 is TGTGCCAGCAGCCACCCGACTAGCGGGGGGGACAACTACGAGCAGTACTTC.

This chain joins TRBV7-9 and TRBJ1-1; 9 bases match TRBD1. V lost 3 bases to trimming and J lost 1 base; unmatched junction nucleotides: 6. CDR1 SEHNR and CDR2 FQNEAQ come from the germline V gene (reference sequence). The CDR3 runs 16 residues. The CDR3 here is CASSFRDRVRNTEAFF. For the CDR3, the DNA is TGTGCCAGCAGCTTTCGGGACAGGGTTAGGAACACTGAAGCTTTCTTT.

Comment on this clone: A junction boundary mismatches the germline segment, possibly from a read error. The rearrangement uses TRBV5-1 and TRBJ2-5, with 9 bases lining up with TRBD1. From germline, CDR1 is SGHRS and CDR2 YFSETQ. The CDR3 extends over 15 amino acids. The CDR3, as DNA: TGCGCCAGCAGTGGCCGGGACAGGGTCCAAGAGACCCGGTACTTC. Translating gives CASSGRDRVQETRYF.

The J gene is TRBJ2-1, the V gene TRBV21-1; TRBD2 is the table's D call, not checked against the DNA. TRBV21-1 is recorded as a pseudogene. CDR3 length equals 16 residues. The CDR3 DNA is TGTGCCAGCAGCCCTTGGAGACTAGCGGGGGGGCGTGAGCAGTTCTTC. This codes for CASSPWRLAGGREQFF.

The chain carries TRBV4-3 and TRBJ2-7; 7 bases are a match to TRBD2. V was clipped by 3 bases and J by 1 base; unmatched bases: 6. Germline CDR1 LGHNA, CDR2 YSLEER. The CDR3 extends over 15 amino acids. The CDR3 DNA sequence: TGCGCCAGCAGCCAGTTTAGCGGGCGGTCCTACGAGCAGTACTTC. Amino acid sequence: CASSQFSGRSYEQYF.

This clone has a handful of counts. The chain is built from TRBV19 and TRBJ1-4, with 9 bases identical to TRBD1. Germline V gives CDR1 LNHDA, CDR2 SQIVND (reference sequence). The CDR3 has 15 residues. Germline trimming cut 5 bases from V and 5 bases from J; bases unmatched to any gene: 6. The CDR3: CASSLTGTGNEKLFF. DNA of the CDR3: TGTGCCAGTAGTCTAACCGGGACAGGGAATGAAAAACTGTTTTTT.

The gene calls are TRBV18 and TRBJ1-2; TRBD1 aligns across 10 bases. J lost 2 bases, V lost 4 bases, and 4 bases had no gene match. CDR1 is KGHSH and CDR2 is LQKENI in the germline V gene. The CDR3 consists of 15 residues. CDR3 in amino acids: CASSLGTGDNYGYTF. CDR3 bases: TGTGCCAGCTCACTTGGGACAGGGGACAACTATGGCTACACCTTC.

The V and J genes are TRBV4-1 and TRBJ1-5; possibly TRBD1 for D (5 bases). Germline-derived CDR1 and CDR2 are MGHRA and YSYEKL. The CDR3 is 17 amino acids. V was pared by 4 bases and J by 4 bases, with 20 bases between. CDR3 nucleotides: TGCGCCAGCAGCCCACAATATAATCAGGGTTCGAATCAGCCCCAGCATTTT. Its protein is CASSPQYNQGSNQPQHF.

This clone occurred once. DNA of the CDR3: TGTGCCAGCAGCCCGTGGTTGGTAGCGGGCCATCGGTACGAGCAGTACTTC. Translation gives CASSPWLVAGHRYEQYF. This chain links TRBV11-2 with TRBJ2-7, with 7 nucleotides matching TRBD2. The V gene end was trimmed by 5 bases and the J gene end by 4 bases; junction bases not matched to a gene: 17. Germline CDR1 and CDR2: SGHAT and FQNNGV. The CDR3 is made up of 17 amino acids. The whole variable domain, remainder taken from reference TRBV11-2 and TRBJ2-7, is EAGVAQSPRYKIIEKRQSVAFWCNPISGHATLYWYQQILGQGPKLLIQFQNNGVVDDSQLPKDRFSAERLKGVDSTLKIQPAKLEDSAVYLCASSPWLVAGHRYEQYFGPGTRLTVT.